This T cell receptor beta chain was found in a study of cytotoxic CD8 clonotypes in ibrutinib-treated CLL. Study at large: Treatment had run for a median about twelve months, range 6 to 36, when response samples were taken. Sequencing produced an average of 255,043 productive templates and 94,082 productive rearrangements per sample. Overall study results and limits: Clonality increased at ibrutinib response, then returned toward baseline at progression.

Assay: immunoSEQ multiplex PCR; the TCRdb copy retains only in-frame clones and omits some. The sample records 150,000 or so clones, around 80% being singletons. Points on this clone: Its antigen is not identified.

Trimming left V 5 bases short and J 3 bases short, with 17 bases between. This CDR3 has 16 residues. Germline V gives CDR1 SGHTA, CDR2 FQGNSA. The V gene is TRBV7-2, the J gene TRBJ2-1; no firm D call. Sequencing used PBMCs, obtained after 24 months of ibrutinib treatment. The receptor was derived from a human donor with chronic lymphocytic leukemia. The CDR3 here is CASSRPGRLVYNEQFF. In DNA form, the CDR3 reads TGTGCCAGCAGCCGCCCGGGCCGCCTTGTCTACAATGAGCAGTTCTTC. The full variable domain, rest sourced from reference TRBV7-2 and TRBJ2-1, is GAGVSQSPSNKVTEKGKDVELRCDPISGHTALYWYRQSLGQGLEFLIYFQGNSAPDKSGLPSDRFSAERTGGSVSTLTIQRTQQEDSAVYLCASSRPGRLVYNEQFFGPGTRLTVL.